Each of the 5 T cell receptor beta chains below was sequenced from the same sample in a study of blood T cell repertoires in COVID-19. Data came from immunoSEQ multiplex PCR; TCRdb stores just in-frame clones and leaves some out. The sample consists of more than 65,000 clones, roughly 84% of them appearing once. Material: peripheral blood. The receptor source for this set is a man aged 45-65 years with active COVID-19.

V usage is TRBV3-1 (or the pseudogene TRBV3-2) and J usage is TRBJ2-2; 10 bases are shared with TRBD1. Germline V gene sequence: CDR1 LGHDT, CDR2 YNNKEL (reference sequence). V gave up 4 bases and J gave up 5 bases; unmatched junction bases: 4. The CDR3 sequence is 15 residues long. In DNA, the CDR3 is TGTGCCAGCAGCCCCCGGGACAGGGGAACCGGGGAGCTGTTTTTT. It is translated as CASSPRDRGTGELFF.

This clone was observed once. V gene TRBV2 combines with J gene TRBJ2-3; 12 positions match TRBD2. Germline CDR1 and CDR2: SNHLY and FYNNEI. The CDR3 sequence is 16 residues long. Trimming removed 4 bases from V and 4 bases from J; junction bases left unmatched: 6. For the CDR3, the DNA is TGTGCCAGCAGTGCGGCTAGCGGGAGGGTGGCAGATACGCAGTATTTT. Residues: CASSAASGRVADTQYF.

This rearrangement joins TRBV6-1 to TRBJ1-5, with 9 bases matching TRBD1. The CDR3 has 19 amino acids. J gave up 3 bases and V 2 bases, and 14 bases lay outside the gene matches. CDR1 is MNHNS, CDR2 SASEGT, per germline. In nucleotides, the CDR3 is TGTGCCAGCAGTGAAACTTGGGTGGGACAGGGAAGCCCCAATCAGCCCCAGCATTTT. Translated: CASSETWVGQGSPNQPQHF.

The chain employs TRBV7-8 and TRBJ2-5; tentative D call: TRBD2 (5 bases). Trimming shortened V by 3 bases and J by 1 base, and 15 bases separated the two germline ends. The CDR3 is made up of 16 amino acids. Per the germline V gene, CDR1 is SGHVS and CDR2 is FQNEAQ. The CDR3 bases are TGTGCCAGCAGCTTCCTTCGGAGCGGCGGCCAAGAGACCCAGTACTTC. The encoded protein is CASSFLRSGGQETQYF.

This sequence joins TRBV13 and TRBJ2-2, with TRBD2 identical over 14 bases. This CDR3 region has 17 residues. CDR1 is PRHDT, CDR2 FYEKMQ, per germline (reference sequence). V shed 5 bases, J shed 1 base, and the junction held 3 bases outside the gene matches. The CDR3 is CASSPGLAGGNTGELFF. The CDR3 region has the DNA TGTGCCAGCAGCCCTGGACTAGCGGGGGGGAACACCGGGGAGCTGTTTTTT.